The rows below give T cell receptor beta chains drawn from one sample of a study of neurological immune-mediated disorders. TCRdb passed the 5' RACE reads through MiXCR, listing each CDR3 protein once. In the table there are 49,000 or so distinct CDR3 sequences, approximately 15% of which are singletons. Sample: PBMCs. Source of these receptors: a man in his sixties in good health. The CDR3 runs from the conserved cysteine through the conserved F or W. The order of the fields is J gene, V gene, D gene, CDR3 length, clone size, CDR3 DNA, CDR3 protein. D genes are given only for firm matches. The listing skips clone size in some rows; elsewhere it reads once, few, many or a size class.

>TRBJ2-7|TRBV7-2|TRBD2|14|many
TGTGCCAGCAGCTGGGAGGGGCGCGGCCACGAGCAGTACTTC
CASSWEGRGHEQYF
>TRBJ2-1|TRBV20-1|TRBD2|15|many
TGCAGTGCTAGAGGAACTAGCGGGAGGGCATATGAGCAGTTCTTC
CSARGTSGRAYEQFF
>TRBJ1-1|TRBV12-3/TRBV12-4|TRBD1|13|many
TGTGCCAGCAGTTTCCAGGGGGGGACTGAAGCTTTCTTT
CASSFQGGTEAFF
>TRBJ1-4|TRBV27|-|14|many
TGTGCCAGCAGTTTATCTTCCCGGGGGGATCGACTGTTTTTT
CASSLSSRGDRLFF
>TRBJ2-2|TRBV7-6|-|14|many
TGTGCCAGCAGCCTCGGATGGGGCACCGGGGAGCTGTTTTTT
CASSLGWGTGELFF
>TRBJ2-1|TRBV2|-|11|few
TGTGCCAGCAGTGTAGAGAAAGTGGAGTTCTTC
CASSVEKVEFF
>TRBJ2-7|TRBV5-5|-|15|many
TGTGCCAGCAGCTCCCTCCGATTAGGTATCGACGAGCAGTACTTC
CASSSLRLGIDEQYF
>TRBJ1-1|TRBV20-1|-|13|many
TGCAGTGCCCGGAGTGGTGGAGATCCTGAAGCTTTCTTT
CSARSGGDPEAFF
>TRBJ2-1|TRBV6-2/TRBV6-3|-|14|many
TGTGCCAGCAGTTTCCAGAATACCTACAATGAGCAGTTCTTC
CASSFQNTYNEQFF
>TRBJ1-1|TRBV7-6|-|11|-
TGTGCCAGCAGCTCTCAGGGTGAATCTTTCTTT
CASSSQGESFF
>TRBJ2-7|TRBV20-1|TRBD1|12|many
TGCAGTGCCGCCTCACAGGGGAGCGAGCAGTACTTC
CSAASQGSEQYF
>TRBJ2-7|TRBV5-4|TRBD1|16|few
TGTGCCAGCAGCATAGGGGGACAGGTCCCCTCCTACGAGCAGTACTTC
CASSIGGQVPSYEQYF
>TRBJ2-5|TRBV28|-|13|many
TGTGCCAGCAGTTTTCCCCCTCAAGAGACCCAGTACTTC
CASSFPPQETQYF
>TRBJ2-1|TRBV7-8|TRBD2|15|many
TGTGCCAGCAGCCCCGGGGGGGGATCCTACAATGAGCAGTTCTTC
CASSPGGGSYNEQFF
>TRBJ2-7|TRBV7-8|TRBD1|18|many
TGTGCCAGCAGCTTAGTTGTCGGACAGGGGGCGTCTTCCTACGAGCAGTACTTC
CASSLVVGQGASSYEQYF
>TRBJ1-1|TRBV9|-|15|many
TGTGCCAGCAGCGCCCCCGGACGACTAAACACTGAAGCTTTCTTT
CASSAPGRLNTEAFF
>TRBJ2-3|TRBV9|-|15|many
TGTGCCAGCAGCGTACAGACGGGAGCCACAGATACGCAGTATTTT
CASSVQTGATDTQYF
>TRBJ1-2|TRBV6-5|-|21|-
TGTGCCAGCAGTTCCACCGTATCGGGTTACCTGACAGGATTGACCGACTATGGCTGCACCTTC
CASSSTVSGYLTGLTDYGCTF
>TRBJ2-7|TRBV4-2|TRBD2|16|many
TGTGCCAGCAGCCCCGGCCTTTCGGGACTAGCGTACGAGCAGTACTTC
CASSPGLSGLAYEQYF
>TRBJ1-1|TRBV5-1|-|14|many
TGCGCCAGCGGCGGCGGGGGCCCGAACACTGAAGCTTTCTTT
CASGGGGPNTEAFF
>TRBJ1-2|TRBV20-1|-|14|many
TGCAGTGCTAGAGGCTTAGGGACTAACTATGGCTACACCTTC
CSARGLGTNYGYTF
>TRBJ2-7|TRBV5-1|-|15|many
TGCGCCAGCAGCTTGGCCCCGGGGTCAGGCTACGAGCAGTACTTC
CASSLAPGSGYEQYF
>TRBJ2-5|TRBV5-1|TRBD1|14|many
TGCGCCAGCAGCTTCCAGGGGGAAGGCGAGACCCAGTACTTC
CASSFQGEGETQYF
>TRBJ2-1|TRBV12-3/TRBV12-4|TRBD2|17|many
TGTGCCAGCAGTGGGGGTGTTCGTAGCGGGAGGTACAATGAGCAGTTCTTC
CASSGGVRSGRYNEQFF
>TRBJ2-3|TRBV28|TRBD1|15|many
TGTGCCAGCAGCCCGAGGACAGGGGTAGCAGATACGCAGTATTTT
CASSPRTGVADTQYF
>TRBJ2-7|TRBV7-8|TRBD2|16|many
TGTGCCAGCAGCTTTTCCGACGGGAGGGCCGTCTACGAGCAGTACTTC
CASSFSDGRAVYEQYF
>TRBJ1-2|TRBV5-1|TRBD1|17|many
TGCGCCAGCAGCTTGGGGTTATCAACAGGGGATGTCGATGGCTACACCTTC
CASSLGLSTGDVDGYTF
>TRBJ1-5|TRBV7-2|-|15|many
TGTGCCAGCAGCTTAGACAGGGCAAGGGGTCAGCCCCAGCATTTT
CASSLDRARGQPQHF
>TRBJ2-5|TRBV20-1|-|12|many
TGCGGGGCGGTACCATCCCAAGAGACCCAGTACTTC
CGAVPSQETQYF
>TRBJ1-1|TRBV5-1|-|13|many
TGCGCCAGCAGCTTTCACGGGGACACTGAAGCTTTCTTT
CASSFHGDTEAFF
>TRBJ2-7|TRBV10-3|-|14|many
TGTGCCATCAGTGAGTCTACTGGGACCTACGAGCAGTACTTC
CAISESTGTYEQYF